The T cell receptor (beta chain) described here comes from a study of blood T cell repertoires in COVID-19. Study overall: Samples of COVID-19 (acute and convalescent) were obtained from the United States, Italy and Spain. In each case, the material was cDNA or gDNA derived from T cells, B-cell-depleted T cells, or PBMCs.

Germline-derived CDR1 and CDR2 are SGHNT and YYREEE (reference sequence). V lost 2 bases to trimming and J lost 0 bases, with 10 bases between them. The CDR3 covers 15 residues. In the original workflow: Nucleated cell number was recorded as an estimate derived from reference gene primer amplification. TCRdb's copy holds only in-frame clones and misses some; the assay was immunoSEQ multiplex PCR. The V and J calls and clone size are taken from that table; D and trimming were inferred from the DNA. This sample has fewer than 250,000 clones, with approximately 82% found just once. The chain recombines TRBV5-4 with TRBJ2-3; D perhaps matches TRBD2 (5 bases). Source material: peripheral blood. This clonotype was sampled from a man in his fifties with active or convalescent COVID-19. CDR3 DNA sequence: TGTGCCAGCAGCTTACCGCGGGCTAGCACAGATACGCAGTATTTT. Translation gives CASSLPRASTDTQYF. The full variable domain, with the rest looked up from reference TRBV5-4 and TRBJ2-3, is ETGVTQSPTHLIKTRGQQVTLRCSSQSGHNTVSWYQQALGQGPQFIFQYYREEENGRGNFPPRFSGLQFPNYSSELNVNALELDDSALYLCASSLPRASTDTQYFGPGTRLTVL.